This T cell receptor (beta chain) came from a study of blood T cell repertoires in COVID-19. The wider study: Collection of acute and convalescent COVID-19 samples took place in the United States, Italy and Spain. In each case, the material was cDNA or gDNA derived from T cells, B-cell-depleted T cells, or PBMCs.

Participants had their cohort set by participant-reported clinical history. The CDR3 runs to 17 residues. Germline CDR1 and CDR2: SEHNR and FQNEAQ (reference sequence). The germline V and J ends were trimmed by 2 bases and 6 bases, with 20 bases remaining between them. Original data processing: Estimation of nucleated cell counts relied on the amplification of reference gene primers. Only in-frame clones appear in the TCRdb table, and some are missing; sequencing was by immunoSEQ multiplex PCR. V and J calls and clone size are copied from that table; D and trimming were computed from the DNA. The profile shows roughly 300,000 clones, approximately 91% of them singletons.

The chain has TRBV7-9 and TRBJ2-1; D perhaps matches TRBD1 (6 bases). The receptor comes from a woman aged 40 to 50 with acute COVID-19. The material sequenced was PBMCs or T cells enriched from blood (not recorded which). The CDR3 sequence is CASSLRGYRVFSNEQFF. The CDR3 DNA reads TGTGCCAGCAGCTTACGGGGTTACAGGGTTTTTAGCAATGAGCAGTTCTTC.